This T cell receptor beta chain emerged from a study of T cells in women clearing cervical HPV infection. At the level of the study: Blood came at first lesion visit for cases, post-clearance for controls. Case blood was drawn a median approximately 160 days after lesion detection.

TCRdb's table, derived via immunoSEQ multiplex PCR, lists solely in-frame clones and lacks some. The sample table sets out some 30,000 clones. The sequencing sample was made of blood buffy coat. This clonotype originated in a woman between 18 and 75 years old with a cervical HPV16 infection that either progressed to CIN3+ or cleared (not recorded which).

The DNA read from the CDR3 is TGTGCCAGCAGCCCAGGGGGAGCGGACGGGGAG. This sequence encodes CASSPGGADGE. The complete CDR3 reads CASSPGGADGELFF. The genes are TRBV7-3 and TRBJ2-2; 7 positions match TRBD1. The CDR3 end falls 3 residues outside the read, so it is completed with the germline J gene. V lost 5 bases to trimming and J lost 7 bases; unmatched junction nucleotides: 7. The CDR3 totals 14 residues. Germline CDR1 is SGHTA and CDR2 is FQGTGA.